The 8 T cell receptor beta chains listed next were all sequenced from one sample in a study of spatial heterogeneity in lung cancer. TCRdb passed the 5' RACE reads through MiXCR, listing each CDR3 protein once. This table holds about 85,000 distinct CDR3 sequences, around 21% found once. Noted time point: sample taken at primary tumor resection. The input material, whole RNA from tumor, nontumor lung or frozen PBMC, was sequenced unsorted. The sample consisted of PBMCs, taken at surgery. The receptors shown here come from a male donor with early-stage non-small cell lung cancer.

This clonotype came up many times. The V gene is TRBV14, the J gene TRBJ2-5; D is perhaps TRBD2 (6 bases). This CDR3 is built from 18 residues. In germline, CDR1 is SGHDN, CDR2 FVKESK. Trimming stripped 1 base from V and 4 bases from J, with 22 bases between. In DNA, the CDR3 is TGTGCCAGCAGCCAAGGACGGGAGCGAACCGCAGTTAGAGAGACCCAGTACTTC. Its translation is CASSQGRERTAVRETQYF.

The sample holds many counts of this clonotype. The CDR3 region has the DNA TGTGCCAGTAGCTGGCTGGCAGATACGCAGTATTTT. This sequence encodes CASSWLADTQYF. V is TRBV19 and J is TRBJ2-3; D not certain. Trimming took off 6 bases at V and 4 bases at J, with 8 bases between the two ends. The germline V gene encodes CDR1 LNHDA and CDR2 SQIVND (reference sequence). The CDR3 is 12 residues long.

The gene calls are TRBV9 and TRBJ1-1, with D possibly being TRBD1 (5 bases). CDR1 is SGDLS and CDR2 is YYNGEE in the germline V gene. Trimming cost V 0 bases and J 6 bases, with 9 bases left between them. This CDR3 contains 13 residues. The CDR3: CASSVGGEPEAFF. The CDR3 nucleotides read TGTGCCAGCAGCGTAGGGGGGGAACCTGAAGCTTTCTTT.

This clonotype came up a few times. The chain recombines TRBV9 with TRBJ1-4; D not certain. Trimming removed 0 bases from V and 8 bases from J, with 14 bases in between. The CDR3 totals 15 residues. Germline V gene lookup returns CDR1 SGDLS and CDR2 YYNGEE. CDR3 bases: TGTGCCAGCAGCGTAGCGAGCGGGGAAGTAGAAAAACTGTTTTTT. Translated, it gives CASSVASGEVEKLFF. Combining the CDR3 with reference TRBV9 and TRBJ1-4 gives the whole variable domain DSGVTQTPKHLITATGQRVTLRCSPRSGDLSVYWYQQSLDQGLQFLIQYYNGEERAKGNILERFSAQQFPDLHSELNLSSLELGDSALYFCASSVASGEVEKLFFGSGTQLSVL.

This clonotype was recorded many times. The chain combines TRBV18 with TRBJ1-5; D ambiguous. Germline assignment: CDR1 KGHSH and CDR2 LQKENI. The V gene lost 4 bases and the J gene lost 0 bases, with 10 bases spanning the gap. CDR3 size: 15 residues. This chain's CDR3 is CASSLGVNSNQPQHF. The CDR3 region has the DNA TGTGCCAGCTCACTCGGGGTAAATAGCAATCAGCCCCAGCATTTT.

This clonotype has just a few counts. The genes are TRBV27 and TRBJ2-7; TRBD2 aligns across 7 bases. This CDR3 spans 14 amino acids. Germline lookup yields CDR1 MNHEY and CDR2 SMNVEV (reference sequence). V dropped 6 bases and J dropped 5; count of bases not matched to a gene: 10. The CDR3 DNA sequence: TGTGCCAGCAGCCCTCTCGGCGGGAGTCACGAGCAGTACTTC. This gives the protein CASSPLGGSHEQYF.

The chain uses TRBV11-2 and TRBJ2-1, with D possibly TRBD2 on 6 matching bases. Germline V CDR1 and CDR2: SGHAT, FQNNGV. V lost 3 bases to trimming and J lost 8 bases, with 11 bases between them. This CDR3 region has 13 residues. The CDR3 nucleotides read TGTGCCAGCAGCTTCACAGGAGGGGATGAGCAGTTCTTC. Its translation is CASSFTGGDEQFF.

The rearrangement joins TRBV20-1 to TRBJ2-3; 9 bases fit TRBD1. From germline, CDR1 is DFQATT and CDR2 SNEGSKA (reference sequence). Trimming removed 3 bases from V and 3 bases from J; junction bases left unmatched: 13. The CDR3 has 17 amino acids. CDR3 nucleotide sequence: TGCAGTGCTAGGCCCCGGGACAGGGAATTTGTTACAGATACGCAGTATTTT. Its translation is CSARPRDREFVTDTQYF.